This T cell receptor beta chain emerged from a study of blood T cell repertoires in COVID-19. The overall study: Samples of COVID-19 (acute and convalescent) were obtained from the United States, Italy and Spain.

Germline V lookup: CDR1 LNHDA, CDR2 SQIVND (reference sequence). V dropped 5 bases and J dropped 0; count of bases not matched to a gene: 4. The CDR3 contains 15 residues. In its sample, this clone was seen once. Data came from immunoSEQ multiplex PCR; TCRdb stores just in-frame clones and leaves some out. The sample records hundreds of thousands of clones, over 75% being singletons. The specimen was PBMCs or T cells enriched from blood (not recorded which). The sequence derives from a woman in her thirties or forties who had recovered from COVID-19. V usage is TRBV19 and J usage is TRBJ2-3, with 8 bases lining up with TRBD2. In nucleotides, the CDR3 is TGTGCCAGTAGTCCGGGACTAGGTAGCACAGATACGCAGTATTTT. This gives the protein CASSPGLGSTDTQYF.